This TCR beta chain was identified in a study of OX40 agonist ivuxolimab in advanced cancers. Study as a whole: Melanoma, hepatocellular carcinoma, head and neck or renal cell cancer occurred in dose-escalation patients. Three patients showed partial responses: one hepatocellular carcinoma and two cutaneous melanoma cases.

TCRdb keeps only in-frame clones here, not all; method: immunoSEQ multiplex PCR. Found here are tens of thousands of clones, 85% of them singletons; the top ten hold over 3.5%. The length of the CDR3 is 15 residues. Germline loops: CDR1 SGHAT, CDR2 FQNNGV. V dropped 5 bases and J dropped 8; count of bases not matched to a gene: 9. Whole-study results and caveats: Expanded peripheral T cell antigen specificity was not determined. On average, CD8+ T cells showed a greater number of expanded clones than CD4+.

Turning to this clone: The antigen is not known.

This material consisted of CD4+ or CD8+ T cells sorted from blood, taken in a trial of the OX40 agonist ivuxolimab. The gene calls are TRBV11-2 and TRBJ1-4; 9 bases line up with TRBD1. The TCR comes from an adult with an advanced solid tumor such as melanoma, head and neck, liver or kidney cancer. CDR3 DNA sequence: TGTGCCAGCAGCCGGACAGGGGTTTTGGACGAAAAACTGTTTTTT. This codes for CASSRTGVLDEKLFF.